This section outlines one TCR beta chain sequence together with its context. These data belong to a study of T cell responses to AZD1222 COVID-19 vaccine. At the level of the study: Analyses pooled second doses at about 4 or about 12 weeks.

There are 18 residues in the CDR3. Trimming removed 0 bases at V and 0 bases at J, with 19 bases between. Germline V gives CDR1 SGHRS, CDR2 YFSETQ. This table comes from immunoSEQ multiplex PCR, and its TCRdb copy is limited to in-frame clones, with some not included. This sample has 93,000 or so clones, with 90% found just once. This receptor was taken from an adult in good health. The sequenced sample was peripheral blood, obtained on day 0 of AZD1222 vaccination. The chain is built from TRBV5-1 and TRBJ2-7; D is possibly TRBD1 (6 bases). CDR3 DNA: TGCGCCAGCAGCTTGGGCCCTACAGGGAGTCGAGGCTCCTACGAGCAGTACTTC. Protein: CASSLGPTGSRGSYEQYF.